The 9 T cell receptor beta chains below were found in one sample sequenced in a study of T cell responses to AZD1222 COVID-19 vaccine (dated by TCRdb to about 2021). The library relied on the immunoSEQ multiplex PCR assay. The immuneACCESS repertoire file appears here via TCRdb, limited to in-frame rearrangements. These files lack a portion of the clones; in checked studies, under half of the deficit traces to unresolved V genes, and the cause of the others is not known. Counted in this sample were about 120,000 clones; 70% to 90% of them appeared once. The ten biggest clones cover less than 4% of the sample. Per the publication, the time point label means: baseline before first vaccination. This material consisted of peripheral blood, taken on day 0 of AZD1222 vaccination. The receptors were sampled from an adult in good health.

The chain employs TRBV10-3 and TRBJ1-2; 7 nucleotides align to TRBD1. The CDR3 loop spans 14 amino acids. The trim removed 6 bases at V and 4 bases at J, leaving 8 bases unmatched. Germline-derived CDR1 and CDR2 are ENHRY and SYGVKD. The CDR3 sequence: CAIRGDSSPYGYTF. In nucleotides, the CDR3 is TGTGCCATCAGGGGGGACAGTTCCCCCTATGGCTACACCTTC.

The J gene is TRBJ1-2, the V gene TRBV5-6, with D possibly being TRBD1 (6 bases). The germline V gene has CDR1 SGHDT and CDR2 YYEEEE. The V gene lost 0 bases and the J gene lost 5 bases, with 11 bases spanning the gap. The CDR3 has 14 residues. CDR3 DNA sequence: TGTGCCAGCAGCTTGGAGCAGGGGATATATGGCTACACCTTC. Its protein product is CASSLEQGIYGYTF.

This clone has a handful of counts. V gene TRBV6-5 combines with J gene TRBJ1-2, with D unclear. Trimming removed 6 bases from V and 4 bases from J, with 18 bases in between. The CDR3 has 15 residues. Germline V gives CDR1 MNHEY, CDR2 SVGAGI. CDR3 nucleotides: TGTGCCAGCAGGAACCAGAACGTTGGCGGCTATGGCTACACCTTC. Protein: CASRNQNVGGYGYTF.

This clone showed up just once. V and J are TRBV14 and TRBJ1-4; D remains unclear. The CDR3 is made up of 15 amino acids. CDR1 and CDR2 from the germline V gene are SGHDN and FVKESK. Between the trimmed V and J ends, which lost 1 base and 5 bases, there was a span of 11 bases. For the CDR3, the DNA is TGTGCCAGCAGCCAAGGGTGGCAGCTCAATGAAAAACTGTTTTTT. This encodes CASSQGWQLNEKLFF.

The chain links TRBV7-9 to TRBJ1-6; 7 nucleotides align to TRBD1. V lost 6 bases to trimming and J lost 9 bases; unmatched junction nucleotides: 8. The V gene's germline CDR1 is SEHNR and CDR2 FQNEAQ (reference sequence). The CDR3 contains 14 residues. CDR3 nucleotides: TGTGCCAGCAGTCCTACAGGGGCGAGTTCACCCCTCCACTTT. It yields the protein CASSPTGASSPLHF.

This chain connects TRBV7-3 to TRBJ2-1; 10 nucleotides line up with TRBD1. This CDR3 has 16 amino acids. Germline CDR1 SGHTA, CDR2 FQGTGA. Trimming cost V 5 bases and J 5 bases; bases outside gene matches: 9. The CDR3 DNA follows: TGTGCCAGCAGCCTGAGACAGGGGGCGTCTCACAATGAGCAGTTCTTC. It specifies CASSLRQGASHNEQFF.

The chain employs TRBV4-3 and TRBJ1-5, with 7 bases fitting TRBD1. Germline CDR1 is LGHNA and CDR2 is YSLEER. With 3 bases clipped from V and 1 base from J, the junction kept 18 bases outside the gene matches. The CDR3 runs 20 residues. The CDR3 nucleotides read TGCGCCAGCAGCCACCAAATAGGGGGCCGACAGGGAGTAAGCAATCAGCCCCAGCATTTT. Its protein is CASSHQIGGRQGVSNQPQHF.

The chain recombines TRBV12-5 with TRBJ2-7; D perhaps matches TRBD2 (5 bases). CDR3 length: 18 amino acids. In germline, CDR1 is LGHNT, CDR2 FRNRAP. Trimming removed 0 bases from V and 2 bases from J, with 20 bases in between. The CDR3 DNA follows: TGTGCTAGTGGTTTGGTACAGAAAGCGGAGCTAGAGACCTACGAGCAGTACTTC. This translates into CASGLVQKAELETYEQYF.

This rearrangement joins TRBV27 to TRBJ1-6; 7 bases fit TRBD1. The junction had 7 bases not matched to a gene; V was cut back by 4 bases and J by 4 bases. Looked up from germline, CDR1 is MNHEY and CDR2 is SMNVEV (reference sequence). The CDR3 sequence is 16 residues long. DNA for the CDR3: TGTGCCAGCAGTTCCACAGGGGTGGCATATAATTCACCCCTCCACTTT. Translating gives CASSSTGVAYNSPLHF.